This passage covers 22 T cell receptor beta chains from one sample sequenced in a study of shared clonotypes between healthy human individuals. Data came from immunoSEQ multiplex PCR; TCRdb stores just in-frame clones and leaves some out. The sample lists a few hundred thousand clones, more than 75% occurring once. The sample consisted of memory CD8+ T cells sorted from blood. Subset defined: CD45RO+ cells pooled with CCR7-negative TemRA cells. The source is a man between 18 and 29 years old in good health.

The chain recombines TRBV29-1 with TRBJ1-3; weak D call: TRBD1 (5 bases). Trimming shortened V by 6 bases and J by 1 base, and 7 bases separated the two germline ends. The CDR3 is 12 residues long. Germline V lookup: CDR1 SQVTM, CDR2 ANQGSEA. The CDR3 sequence is CSVQGSGNTIYF. CDR3 DNA: TGCAGCGTGCAGGGATCTGGAAACACCATATATTTT. Full variable domain (outside the CDR3, taken from reference TRBV29-1 and TRBJ1-3): SAVISQKPSRDICQRGTSLTIQCQVDSQVTMMFWYRQQPGQSLTLIATANQGSEATYESGFVIDKFPISRPNLTFSTLTVSNMSPEDSSIYLCSVQGSGNTIYFGEGSWLTVV.

V and J are TRBV29-1 and TRBJ2-1, with a tentative D call TRBD1 (6 bases). The V end was cut by 5 bases, the J end by 7 bases, with 12 bases between. The CDR3 has 12 amino acids. Germline CDR1 and CDR2: SQVTM and ANQGSEA. The CDR3 region is CSVLGARNEQFF. CDR3 DNA: TGCAGCGTTTTGGGGGCCAGGAATGAGCAGTTCTTC.

This chain uses TRBV4-3 with TRBJ1-1, with 9 bases aligning to TRBD1. Per the germline V gene, CDR1 is LGHNA and CDR2 is YSLEER. There are 17 residues in the CDR3. The ends lost 3 bases at V and 0 bases at J; junction bases unmatched: 8. CDR3: CASSQAFRDRVNTEAFF. In DNA form, the CDR3 reads TGCGCCAGCAGCCAGGCATTCCGGGACAGGGTGAACACTGAAGCTTTCTTT.

The chain uses TRBV27 and TRBJ2-7, with D perhaps TRBD1 (6 bases). This CDR3 comprises 13 residues. V lost 5 bases, J lost 6 bases, and 14 bases lay in between. Germline-derived CDR1 and CDR2 are MNHEY and SMNVEV (reference sequence). The DNA of the CDR3 is TGTGCCAGCAGTCCTACAGGGTCCGGCGAGCAGTACTTC. Translation gives CASSPTGSGEQYF.

The gene calls are TRBV7-6 and TRBJ2-7, with 7 bases matching TRBD1. There are 13 residues in the CDR3. V dropped 5 bases and J dropped 3; count of bases not matched to a gene: 4. Germline-derived CDR1 and CDR2 are SGHVS and FNYEAQ. CDR3 in DNA: TGTGCCAGCAGCCGGGACAGTAGCTACGAGCAGTACTTC. Encoded protein: CASSRDSSYEQYF.

This clone was counted between two and nine times. V usage is TRBV11-3 and J usage is TRBJ2-1; 12 bases match TRBD2. V was pared by 5 bases and J by 8 bases, with 13 bases of the junction left unmatched. The CDR3 is made up of 17 amino acids. The V gene's germline CDR1 is SGHNT and CDR2 YENEEA. The CDR3 reads CASSTRLAGAGLDEQFF. The CDR3 region has the DNA TGTGCCAGCAGCACCCGACTAGCGGGAGCTGGTTTGGATGAGCAGTTCTTC.

The V gene is TRBV2, the J gene TRBJ1-6; D gene uncertain. V gave up 0 bases and J gave up 8 bases, with 5 bases separating them. Per germline, CDR1 SNHLY and CDR2 FYNNEI. The length of the CDR3 is 13 residues. The CDR3 is CASSEASDSPLHF. In DNA form, the CDR3 reads TGTGCCAGCAGTGAAGCCTCGGATTCACCCCTCCACTTT.

This clone was counted a few times. V gene TRBV28 combines with J gene TRBJ2-1, with 9 bases matching TRBD2. CDR3 length: 16 amino acids. After removal of 10 bases from V and 3 bases from J, the junction contained 13 bases not matched to a gene. CDR1 and CDR2 from the germline V gene are MDHEN and SYDVKM. CDR3 residues: CATAGRRGGNYNEQFF. The CDR3 bases are TGTGCCACCGCAGGTCGGCGGGGGGGGAACTACAATGAGCAGTTCTTC.

This chain connects TRBV11-1 to TRBJ1-6; D gene uncertain. Trimming removed 3 bases from V and 9 bases from J, with 15 bases in between. Germline V gene data show CDR1 as SGHAT and CDR2 as FQDESV (reference sequence). The CDR3 loop spans 15 amino acids. CDR3 coding DNA: TGTGCCAGCAGCTTCTCATCCCCTGATGGTTCACCCCTCCACTTT. Encoded protein: CASSFSSPDGSPLHF.

The chain employs TRBV7-2 and TRBJ2-7; 11 bases map to TRBD1. Germline values: CDR1 SGHTA, CDR2 FQGNSA. J was trimmed by 3 bases and V by 3 bases; bases with no gene match: 4. The CDR3 totals 15 residues. DNA of the CDR3: TGTGCCAGCAGCTTTAGGGACAGGGGGTACTACGAGCAGTACTTC. Residues: CASSFRDRGYYEQYF.

The chain joins TRBV14 to TRBJ1-1; TRBD1 matches 8 bases. V gave up 4 bases and J gave up 4 bases; unmatched junction bases: 2. There are 13 residues in the CDR3. Germline CDR1 is SGHDN and CDR2 is FVKESK. DNA for the CDR3: TGTGCCAGCAGCCCTACAGGGGGCACTGAAGCTTTCTTT. Translated: CASSPTGGTEAFF.

CDR3 loop: CASSTGPLIEQYF. The CDR3 DNA follows: TGTGCCAGCAGCACCGGACCGCTTATCGAGCAGTACTTC. V gene TRBV5-6 combines with J gene TRBJ2-7; no definite D call. Germline CDR1 and CDR2: SGHDT and YYEEEE. The CDR3 length is 13 residues. Trimming removed 4 bases from V and 6 bases from J, with 14 bases in between. Based on the CDR3 plus reference TRBV5-6 and TRBJ2-7, the full variable domain is DAGVTQSPTHLIKTRGQQVTLRCSPKSGHDTVSWYQQALGQGPQFIFQYYEEEERQRGNFPDRFSGHQFPNYSSELNVNALLLGDSALYLCASSTGPLIEQYFGPGTRLTVT.

A word on this clone: In the same sample, other DNA sequences code for this CDR3. The V and J genes are TRBV6-6 and TRBJ2-1; D call uncertain. The CDR3 is made up of 10 amino acids. The germline V gene has CDR1 MNHNY and CDR2 SVGAGI (reference sequence). The V end was cut by 2 bases, the J end by 7 bases, with 0 bases between. The CDR3: CASSYNEQFF. CDR3 bases: TGTGCCAGCAGTTACAATGAGCAGTTCTTC.

Notes on this clone: Additional DNA sequences in this sample encode the identical CDR3. The chain couples TRBV7-6 to TRBJ2-1, with no clear D. V was trimmed by 5 bases and J by 0 bases, leaving 14 bases between them. Germline CDR1 is SGHVS and CDR2 is FNYEAQ. The CDR3 length is 16 residues. CDR3 residues: CASSPSVASSYNEQFF. The DNA of the CDR3 is TGTGCCAGCAGCCCTAGTGTCGCGAGCTCCTACAATGAGCAGTTCTTC.

The chain couples TRBV2 to TRBJ2-3; D possibly matches TRBD1 or TRBD2 (6 bases each). V was pared by 8 bases and J by 2 bases, with 14 bases between. Germline V gene lookup returns CDR1 SNHLY and CDR2 FYNNEI. This CDR3 is 14 amino acids long. CDR3 DNA sequence: TGTGCCAGCTCGCCCGGGGGCCTCACAGATACGCAGTATTTT. Its protein product is CASSPGGLTDTQYF. Complete variable domain (other parts from reference TRBV2 and TRBJ2-3): EPEVTQTPSHQVTQMGQEVILRCVPISNHLYFYWYRQILGQKVEFLVSFYNNEISEKSEIFDDQFSVERPDGSNFTLKIRSTKLEDSAMYFCASSPGGLTDTQYFGPGTRLTVL.

J is TRBJ2-5 and V is TRBV10-3; D not resolved. CDR3 length: 13 residues. Trimming removed 4 bases at V and 0 bases at J, with 6 bases between. Looked up from germline, CDR1 is ENHRY and CDR2 is SYGVKD. The CDR3 spells CAISVRNQETQYF. The CDR3 DNA reads TGTGCCATCAGTGTGCGAAACCAAGAGACCCAGTACTTC.

The rearrangement uses TRBV28 and TRBJ2-1; 8 positions match TRBD2. Germline CDR1 and CDR2: MDHEN and SYDVKM. Losses at the gene ends were 5 bases for V and 5 bases for J; bases not matched to a gene: 5. The CDR3 extends over 14 amino acids. The CDR3 is CASSPAGGNNEQFF. The CDR3 coding sequence is TGTGCCAGCAGTCCGGCGGGGGGTAACAATGAGCAGTTCTTC. Full variable domain (missing parts from reference TRBV28 and TRBJ2-1): DVKVTQSSRYLVKRTGEKVFLECVQDMDHENMFWYRQDPGLGLRLIYFSYDVKMKEKGDIPEGYSVSREKKERFSLILESASTNQTSMYLCASSPAGGNNEQFFGPGTRLTVL.

Ten or more counts support this clone. The sample carries other DNA sequences with the same CDR3. This chain connects TRBV7-9 to TRBJ2-3; 13 bases map to TRBD2. The V gene end was trimmed by 3 bases and the J gene end by 0 bases; junction bases not matched to a gene: 0. This CDR3 has 16 residues. Germline loops: CDR1 SEHNR, CDR2 FQNEAQ (reference sequence). CDR3 coding DNA: TGTGCCAGCAGCTTGACTAGCGGGGGGAGCACAGATACGCAGTATTTT. Translation: CASSLTSGGSTDTQYF.

J is TRBJ2-7 and V is TRBV5-5; D gene uncertain. This CDR3 has 15 amino acids. V lost 2 bases and J lost 2, with 14 bases in between. Per germline, CDR1 SGHKS and CDR2 YYEKEE (reference sequence). CDR3 DNA: TGTGCCAGCAGCTTATTCGGACCGCCTACCTACGAGCAGTACTTC. It translates to CASSLFGPPTYEQYF.

The chain carries TRBV10-1 and TRBJ1-5; D gene ambiguous. This CDR3 is built from 13 residues. Germline CDR1 is WNHNN and CDR2 is SYGVQD (reference sequence). V lost 2 bases and J 5 bases, leaving 7 bases between the germline ends. The CDR3 nucleotides are TGCGCCAGCAGTGAGCAGATAGATCAGCCCCAGCATTTT. Amino acid sequence: CASSEQIDQPQHF.

This sequence joins TRBV7-2 and TRBJ1-2, with D uncertain. Per the germline V gene, CDR1 is SGHTA and CDR2 is FQGNSA. CDR3 size: 13 residues. Trimming took 5 bases from V and 1 from J, leaving 8 bases between them. The CDR3 reads CASSGTVNYGYTF. The CDR3 region has the DNA TGTGCCAGCAGCGGAACGGTTAACTATGGCTACACCTTC.

Notes on this clone: Distinct nucleotide sequences in the sample also encode this CDR3. This chain uses TRBV27 with TRBJ2-1; D tentatively reads TRBD1 or TRBD2 (6 bases each). The CDR3 extends over 14 amino acids. Trimming stripped 2 bases from V and 5 bases from J, with 10 bases between. Germline V gives CDR1 MNHEY, CDR2 SMNVEV (reference sequence). The CDR3 region has the DNA TGTGCCAGCAGTTTACGGGGGCCCGACAATGAGCAGTTCTTC. Translated: CASSLRGPDNEQFF.